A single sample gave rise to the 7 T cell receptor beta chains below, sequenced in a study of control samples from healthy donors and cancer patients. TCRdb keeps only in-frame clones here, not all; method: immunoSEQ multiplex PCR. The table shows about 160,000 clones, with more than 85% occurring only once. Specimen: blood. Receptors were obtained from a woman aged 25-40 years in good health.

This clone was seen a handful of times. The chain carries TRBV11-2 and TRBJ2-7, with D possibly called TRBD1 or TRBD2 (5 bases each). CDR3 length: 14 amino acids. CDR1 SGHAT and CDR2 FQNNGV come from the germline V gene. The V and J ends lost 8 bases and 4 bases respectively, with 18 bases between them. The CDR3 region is CASSFRGGLYEQYF. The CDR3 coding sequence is TGTGCCAGCTCATTCCGGGGCGGATTGTACGAGCAGTACTTC.

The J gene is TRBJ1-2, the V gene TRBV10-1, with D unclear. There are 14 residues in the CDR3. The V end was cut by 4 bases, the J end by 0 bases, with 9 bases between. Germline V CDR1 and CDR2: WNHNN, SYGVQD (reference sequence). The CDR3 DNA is TGCGCCAGCAGTGGTCCCGAAGCTAACTATGGCTACACCTTC. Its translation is CASSGPEANYGYTF.

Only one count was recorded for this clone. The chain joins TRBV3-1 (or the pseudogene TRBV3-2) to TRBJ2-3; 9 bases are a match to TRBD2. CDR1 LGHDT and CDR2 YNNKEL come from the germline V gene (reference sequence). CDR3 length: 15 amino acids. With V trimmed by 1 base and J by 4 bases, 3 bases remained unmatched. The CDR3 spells CASSQAGTSPDTQYF. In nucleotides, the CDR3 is TGTGCCAGCAGCCAAGCCGGGACTAGCCCAGATACGCAGTATTTT.

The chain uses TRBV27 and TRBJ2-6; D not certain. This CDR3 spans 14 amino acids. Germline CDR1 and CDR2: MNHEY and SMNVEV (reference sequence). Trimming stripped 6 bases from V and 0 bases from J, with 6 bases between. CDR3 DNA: TGTGCCAGCAGGTTGGTCTCTGGGGCCAACGTCCTGACTTTC. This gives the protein CASRLVSGANVLTF.

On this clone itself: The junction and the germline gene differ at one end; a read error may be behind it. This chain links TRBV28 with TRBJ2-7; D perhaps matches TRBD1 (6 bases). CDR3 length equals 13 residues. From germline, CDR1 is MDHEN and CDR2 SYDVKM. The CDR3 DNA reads TGTGCCAGCAGTCCAGGGGCCTCCCACGAGCAGTACTTC. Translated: CASSPGASHEQYF.

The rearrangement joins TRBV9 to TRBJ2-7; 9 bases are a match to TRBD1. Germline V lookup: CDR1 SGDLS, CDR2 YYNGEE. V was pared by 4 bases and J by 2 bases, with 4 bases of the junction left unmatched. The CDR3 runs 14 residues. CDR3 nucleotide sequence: TGTGCCAGCAGCCGAGGGACAGGGACCTACGAGCAGTACTTC. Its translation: CASSRGTGTYEQYF.

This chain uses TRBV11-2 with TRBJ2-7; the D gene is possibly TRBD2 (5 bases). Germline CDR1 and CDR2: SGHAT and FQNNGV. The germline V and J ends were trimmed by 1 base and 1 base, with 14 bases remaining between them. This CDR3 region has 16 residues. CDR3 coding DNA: TGTGCCAGCAGCTTAGGTGAGGGAAGAGGGTCCTACGAGCAGTACTTC. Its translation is CASSLGEGRGSYEQYF.